This TCR beta chain was sequenced for a study of post-analysis software for immune sequencing data (dated by TCRdb to between 2014 and 2017). The study in broad terms: Relapsing-remitting, secondary progressive and progressive-relapsing multiple sclerosis were recorded as disease courses, and subtype annotation was lacking for some patients. The patient repertoires were compared against approximately ten previously published healthy control repertoires obtained from donors aged roughly 6 to 28 years. A subset of samples was prepared in parallel using single-end sample barcoding, then pooled and co-amplified after Illumina adapter ligation. What the research found in general, with its limitations: Normalized Chao1 diversity was significantly lower in multiple sclerosis patients than controls, suggesting substantial peripheral T-cell clonal expansion. Significantly higher frequencies in patients than in controls were found for five or six TRBV segments, including TRBV5-6, TRBV5-1 and TRBV20-1. The control group was slightly older than the multiple sclerosis patient group. Strong co-clustering of samples prepared in the same batch was shown by direct clustering with F measure, prompting a batch-effect correction.

Library preparation used PCR. Data came from an Illumina HiSeq 2500. To reduce PCR and sequencing biases, unique molecular identifiers were built into the TCR beta cDNA libraries. Every 1 to 10 million input T cells yielded 500,000 or so cDNA molecules, meaning each molecule approximated one T cell. Patient libraries were prepared and sequenced with the same protocol used for the earlier healthy control dataset. Within a given batch, samples were prepared together, multiplexed and sequenced on the same HiSeq lane. In the authors' own workflow: Raw barcoded reads were processed with MIGEC, and single-read molecular identifier groups were discarded before consensus assembly and CDR3 extraction. Clonotype tables were post-analysed with VDJtools, and diversity was normalized by down-sampling all datasets to the smallest sample size. In repertoire overlap clustering, CDR3 amino acid sequences, but not nucleotide sequences, were matched to correct batch-related cross-sample contamination. TCRdb trimmed public reads at Q25 via fastp, called clones via MiXCR and kept in-frame beta chains. For every CDR3 protein sequence, its rows merge into one entry that carries the most common genes and DNA. The V and J calls were not made by the authors but by TCRdb's processing. In this sample the table shows about 770,000 distinct CDR3 sequences, about half of which occur a single time. The top ten clonotypes cover roughly 4.4% of the sample.

The germline ends are 22 bases apart after V is trimmed by 6 bases and J by 5 bases. From its cysteine to its phenylalanine, the CDR3 spans 16 amino acids. Only CDR3 DNA remains: 48 bases, in frame from the first base. The germline V gene (reference sequence) specifies MNHNY as CDR1 and SVGAGI as CDR2. TCR beta repertoires were profiled from peripheral blood of 10 to 15 young patients with multiple sclerosis to demonstrate the VDJtools post-analysis software. The multiple sclerosis patients were children and adolescents between roughly 6 and 16 years of age. A note on this clonotype: Its recognized antigen is unknown. Base qualities are not recorded, but no much larger clone differs from it by a single base.

The TCR was taken from a girl aged 5 to 17 with multiple sclerosis. The chain was built from TRBV6-6 and TRBJ1-2; no D segment can be confidently identified. The sample consisted of blood. The CDR3 has the sequence CASSLTPGPISYGYTF. The bases are TGTGCCAGCAGCCTCACGCCCGGGCCTATTTCTTATGGCTACACCTTC.